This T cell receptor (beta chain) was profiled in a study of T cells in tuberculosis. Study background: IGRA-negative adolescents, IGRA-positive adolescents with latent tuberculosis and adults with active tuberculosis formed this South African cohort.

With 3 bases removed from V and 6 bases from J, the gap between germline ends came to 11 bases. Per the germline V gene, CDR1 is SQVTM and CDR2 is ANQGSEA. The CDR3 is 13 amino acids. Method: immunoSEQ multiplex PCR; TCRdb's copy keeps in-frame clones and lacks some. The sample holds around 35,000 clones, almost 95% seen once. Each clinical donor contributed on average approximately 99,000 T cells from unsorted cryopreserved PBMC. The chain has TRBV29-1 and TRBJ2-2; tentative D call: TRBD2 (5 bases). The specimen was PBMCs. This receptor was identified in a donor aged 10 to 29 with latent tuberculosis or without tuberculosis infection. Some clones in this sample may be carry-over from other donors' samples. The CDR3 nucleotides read TGCAGCGTTGACCCGCCCGGGGCCGGGGAGCTGTTTTTT. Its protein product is CSVDPPGAGELFF.